The sample holds many counts of the clone carrying this TCR beta chain. The antigen remains unidentified. These data belong to a study of T cells after yellow fever vaccination. UMIs and a universal primer site were added when TCR cDNA was made by 5'RACE template switching. TCRdb analysed the 5' RACE reads with MiXCR anew, one entry per CDR3 protein. The sample consists of 150,000 to 200,000 distinct CDR3 sequences, approximately 10% of them appearing once. General observations from the study: Clonotypes shared by both compartments, CD4 and CD8, made up a small share. Subsequent to the booster, the majority of primary-vaccination clones reappeared (roughly 96% CD4, about 90% CD8).

This clonotype was sampled from a young man who received the YFV17D yellow fever vaccine. The specimen was CD8+ T cells sorted from PBMCs, collected 15 days after the yellow fever booster vaccination.

CDR3 nucleotides: TGTGCCAGTGAGACCTGGGTGAATGGCTACACCTTC. The encoded protein is CASETWVNGYTF. J is TRBJ1-2 and V is TRBV19; D not resolved. The ends were cut back, 8 bases at V and 6 bases at J, with 13 bases in the middle. This CDR3 has 12 residues. CDR1 LNHDA and CDR2 SQIVND come from the germline V gene (reference sequence).